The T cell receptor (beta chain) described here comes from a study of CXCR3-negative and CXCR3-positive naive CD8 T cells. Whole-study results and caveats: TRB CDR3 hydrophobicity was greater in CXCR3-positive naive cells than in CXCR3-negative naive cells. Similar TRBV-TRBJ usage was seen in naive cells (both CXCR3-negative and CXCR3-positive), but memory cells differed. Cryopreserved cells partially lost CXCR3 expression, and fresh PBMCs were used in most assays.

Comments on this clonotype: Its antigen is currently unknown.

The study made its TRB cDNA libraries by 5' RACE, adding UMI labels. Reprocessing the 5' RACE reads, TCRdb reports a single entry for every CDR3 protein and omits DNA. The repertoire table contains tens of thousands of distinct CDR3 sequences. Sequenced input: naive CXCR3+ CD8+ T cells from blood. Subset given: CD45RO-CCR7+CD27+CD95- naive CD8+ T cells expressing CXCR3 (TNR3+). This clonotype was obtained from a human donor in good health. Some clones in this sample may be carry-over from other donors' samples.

The CDR3 loop reads CSARGGQGAQDTQYF. V usage is TRBV20-1 and J usage is TRBJ2-3; TCRdb calls TRBD1, which cannot be checked without DNA. Germline CDR1 DFQATT, CDR2 SNEGSKA (reference sequence). The CDR3 totals 15 residues.